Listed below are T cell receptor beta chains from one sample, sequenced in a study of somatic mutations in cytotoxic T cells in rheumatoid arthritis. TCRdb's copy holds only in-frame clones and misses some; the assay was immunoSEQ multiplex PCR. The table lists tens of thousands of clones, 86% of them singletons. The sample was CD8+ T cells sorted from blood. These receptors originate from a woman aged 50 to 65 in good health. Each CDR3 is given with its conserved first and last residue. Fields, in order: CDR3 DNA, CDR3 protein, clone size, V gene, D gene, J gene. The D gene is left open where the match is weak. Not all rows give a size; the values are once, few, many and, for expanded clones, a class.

TGTGCCAGCAGCTTAGCGTGGCCGTCAGGGGAGCTGTTTTTT,CASSLAWPSGELFF,-,TRBV7-2,-,TRBJ2-2
TGCGCCAGCAGCTTCAGGGCTGTCGGGGAGCTGTTTTTT,CASSFRAVGELFF,-,TRBV5-1,-,TRBJ2-2
TGTGCCAGCAGTTTACTCTTTTTCGGCAGGGAAGACTATGGCTACACCTTC,CASSLLFFGREDYGYTF,-,TRBV28,-,TRBJ1-2
TGTGCCAGCAGGGCCCCGGACAGGCTCAATGAGCAGTTCTTC,CASRAPDRLNEQFF,few,TRBV2,TRBD1,TRBJ2-1
TGTGCCAGCAGTCCCGGGACAGACCATCAGCCCCAGCATTTT,CASSPGTDHQPQHF,-,TRBV2,TRBD1,TRBJ1-5
TGCGCCAGCGGGGCGGGGGGGGTCAATGAGCAGTTCTTC,CASGAGGVNEQFF,-,TRBV10-2,TRBD2,TRBJ2-1
TGCGCCAGCAGCTCACCGGGCTCCACGTCAAACACCGGGGAGCTGTTTTTT,CASSSPGSTSNTGELFF,once,TRBV5-1,-,TRBJ2-2
TGTGCCAGCAGTAGGACTAGCGGGGAATCCTACGAGCAGTACTTC,CASSRTSGESYEQYF,-,TRBV6-1,TRBD2,TRBJ2-7
TGTGCCAGCAGCCCCCGATTCCCGGGGGGCCGGAACACCGGGGAGCTGTTTTTT,CASSPRFPGGRNTGELFF,-,TRBV7-2,-,TRBJ2-2
TGTGCCAGCAGTTTCGGGCAGCCGGGGGACAGTCCAACCGGGGAGCTGTTTTTT,CASSFGQPGDSPTGELFF,-,TRBV27,-,TRBJ2-2
TGTGCCAGCACTTGGATCGACAGTTATAATTCACCCCTCCACTTT,CASTWIDSYNSPLHF,-,TRBV6-5,-,TRBJ1-6
TGTGCCAGTAGGGGGGGGACAGCTAGCACAGATACGCAGTATTTT,CASRGGTASTDTQYF,-,TRBV19,-,TRBJ2-3
TGTGCCAGCAGCTTAGGACAGCTGGCCTACGAGCAGTACTTC,CASSLGQLAYEQYF,-,TRBV13,-,TRBJ2-7
TGTGCCAGCAGCTTAGGGTCTGCGGACACTTTTAACTATGGCTACACCTTC,CASSLGSADTFNYGYTF,-,TRBV7-2,-,TRBJ1-2
TGCGCCAGCAGCCAAGATCGGGCAGGGGTGAACACTGAAGCTTTCTTT,CASSQDRAGVNTEAFF,-,TRBV4-3,-,TRBJ1-1
TGCGCCAGCAGCTTGGGGACTTCTAGCAATCAGCCCCAGCATTTT,CASSLGTSSNQPQHF,-,TRBV5-1,-,TRBJ1-5
TGTGCCAGCAGTTATGGAGTCACTGAAGCTTTCTTT,CASSYGVTEAFF,-,TRBV14,-,TRBJ1-1
TGTGCCAGCAGCATTGGCGCCGGGACTAGCAAAGGAAGGGAGCAGTTCTTC,CASSIGAGTSKGREQFF,-,TRBV7-9,TRBD2,TRBJ2-1
TGTGCCATCAGTGTTTTTGGGGTCAATGAGCAGTTCTTC,CAISVFGVNEQFF,-,TRBV10-3,-,TRBJ2-1
TGCGCCAGCAGCCAAGCCAGCTCTGGGGCCAACGTCCTGACTTTC,CASSQASSGANVLTF,-,TRBV7-1,-,TRBJ2-6
TGTGCCAGCAGCCTCAGTAACCGCGCCAGGGCCCCGAACACTGAAGCTTTCTTT,CASSLSNRARAPNTEAFF,-,TRBV7-6,-,TRBJ1-1
TGCGCCAGCAGCCCGTTGGGGCCGTTGGACTATGGCTACACCTTC,CASSPLGPLDYGYTF,-,TRBV5-1,-,TRBJ1-2
TGTGCCAGCAGCTGGGGACAGGCCTACTCTGGAAACACCATATATTTT,CASSWGQAYSGNTIYF,-,TRBV7-2,TRBD1,TRBJ1-3
TGTGCCACCAGCAGGAACAACCGGTCGGGGACAAGGGGCGAAAAACTGTTTTTT,CATSRNNRSGTRGEKLFF,-,TRBV15,-,TRBJ1-4
TGTGCTAGGGAGAATGAAAAACTGTTTTTT,CARENEKLFF,-,TRBV12-5,-,TRBJ1-4
TGCAGCGTTGGGCCAGGAGCATACACCGGGGAGCTGTTTTTT,CSVGPGAYTGELFF,-,TRBV29-1,-,TRBJ2-2
TGCAGTGCTCTGGATCATGATACGCAGTATTTT,CSALDHDTQYF,-,TRBV20-1,-,TRBJ2-3
TGTGCCAGCAGCATGCTTTCGATAGCGGGGAACAATGAGCAGTTCTTC,CASSMLSIAGNNEQFF,once,TRBV7-9,TRBD2,TRBJ2-1
TGTGCCAGCAGCGACCGATCCGGGACTAGCGGGGCGCCAAGCACAGATACGCAGTATTTT,CASSDRSGTSGAPSTDTQYF,-,TRBV9,TRBD2,TRBJ2-3
TGCGCCAGCAGCCGCGGGCCTACGATACAAAGCTCTGGGGCCAACGTCCTGACTTTC,CASSRGPTIQSSGANVLTF,-,TRBV5-1,-,TRBJ2-6
TGTGCCAGCAGCGGAGGACTAGGGACACCTTATGGCTACACCTTC,CASSGGLGTPYGYTF,few,TRBV9,-,TRBJ1-2
TGTGCCAGCAGTTTATCGACGGCCACTGAAGCTTTCTTT,CASSLSTATEAFF,-,TRBV27,-,TRBJ1-1
TGCGCCAGCAGCCAATCATTTTACCTCTCGGACTGGCAAGAGACCCAGTACTTC,CASSQSFYLSDWQETQYF,-,TRBV4-3,-,TRBJ2-5
TGTGCCAGCAGCTTAGGACGGAACTACGAGCAGTACTTC,CASSLGRNYEQYF,-,TRBV7-6,-,TRBJ2-7
TGTGCCAGCAGCTTCCTGGGTAGAGGGTCTTCCTACAATGAGCAGTTCTTC,CASSFLGRGSSYNEQFF,-,TRBV7-8,-,TRBJ2-1
TGTGCCAGCAGCTTAGCGGCCTGGGGCACAGATACGCAGTATTTT,CASSLAAWGTDTQYF,once,TRBV7-6,-,TRBJ2-3
TGTGCCAGCAGTTTAGGGGGGGCGGACACTGAAGCTTTCTTT,CASSLGGADTEAFF,-,TRBV27,-,TRBJ1-1
TGTGCCAGCAGCTTGTGGTTAGGGGGCGGCCAAGAGACCCAGTACTTC,CASSLWLGGGQETQYF,once,TRBV5-6,TRBD1,TRBJ2-5
TGTGCCAGCAGCGTAACGGCCTTTGGGGGCTACACCTTC,CASSVTAFGGYTF,-,TRBV9,-,TRBJ1-2
TGTGCCAGCAGTTACGGCCTCGGCGGGGACACTGAAGCTTTCTTT,CASSYGLGGDTEAFF,once,TRBV6-5,-,TRBJ1-1
TGCGCCAGCAGCCAAGTAACGGGACTAGCGCTCGATGAGCAGTTCTTC,CASSQVTGLALDEQFF,-,TRBV4-1,TRBD2,TRBJ2-1
TGTGCCAGCAGCCGCAGGGGGCTTGGGGAGCTGTTTTTT,CASSRRGLGELFF,-,TRBV9,TRBD1,TRBJ2-2
TGTGCCAGCAGCCAAGACGGGACTAGGGGGGTCAATGAGCAGTTCTTC,CASSQDGTRGVNEQFF,once,TRBV7-6,TRBD2,TRBJ2-1
TGTGCCAGCAGTGACCACCCTCGGGGGGTTAGGAACATTCAGTACTTC,CASSDHPRGVRNIQYF,-,TRBV6-1,TRBD2,TRBJ2-4
TGTGCCAGCAGTTACTCGTTAGGTAGCGGGGGGGAGACCCAGTACTTC,CASSYSLGSGGETQYF,-,TRBV6-5,TRBD2,TRBJ2-5
TGTGCCAGCAGCTTGGACAGGGTCTATGGCTACACCTTC,CASSLDRVYGYTF,-,TRBV11-2,TRBD1,TRBJ1-2
TGTGCCAGCAGCTTGGGCAGCCCGAACTTT,CASSLGSPNF,-,TRBV7-2,-,TRBJ1-1
TGTGCTAGTGGATCGGGACAGGGGGCCCACGAGCAGTACTTC,CASGSGQGAHEQYF,-,TRBV12-5,TRBD1,TRBJ2-7
TGCGCCAGCAGCCAACAGAACGGGGGGGAGATCCGTGGCTACACCTTC,CASSQQNGGEIRGYTF,-,TRBV4-3,-,TRBJ1-2
TGTGCCAGCAGCGTAGAAGGAGGCGACTACGAGCAGTACTTC,CASSVEGGDYEQYF,-,TRBV9,-,TRBJ2-7
TGTGCCATCGTTTTCGAAAAGAACACTGAAGCTTTCTTT,CAIVFEKNTEAFF,-,TRBV18,-,TRBJ1-1
TGCAGCGTTGAAAGAGGCAGCTCCTACAATGGGCAGTTCTTC,CSVERGSSYNGQFF,-,TRBV29-1,-,TRBJ2-1
TGTGCCAGCAGGGGTACCGGGACCGTGGGAAGCTATGGCTACACCTTC,CASRGTGTVGSYGYTF,-,TRBV28,-,TRBJ1-2
TGTGCCAGCAGCTTCATCGGGGCCAACACTGAAGCTTTCTTT,CASSFIGANTEAFF,-,TRBV11-2,-,TRBJ1-1
TGTGCCAGCCGGGATGACGACAGACAGCCCCAGCATTTT,CASRDDDRQPQHF,-,TRBV2,-,TRBJ1-5